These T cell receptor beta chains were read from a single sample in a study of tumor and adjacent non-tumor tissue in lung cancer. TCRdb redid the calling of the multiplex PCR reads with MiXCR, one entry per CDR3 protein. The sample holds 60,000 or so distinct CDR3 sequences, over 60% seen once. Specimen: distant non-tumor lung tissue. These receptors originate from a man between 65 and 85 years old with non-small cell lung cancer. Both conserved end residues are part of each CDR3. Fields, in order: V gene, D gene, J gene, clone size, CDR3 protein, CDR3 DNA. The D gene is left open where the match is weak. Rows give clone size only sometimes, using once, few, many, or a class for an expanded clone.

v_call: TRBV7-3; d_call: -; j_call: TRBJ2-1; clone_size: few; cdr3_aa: CASSLLGHGKSNEQFF; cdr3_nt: TGTGCCAGCAGCTTATTGGGTCATGGGAAATCCAATGAGCAGTTCTTC
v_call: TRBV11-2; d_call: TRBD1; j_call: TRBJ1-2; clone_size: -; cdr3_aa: CASILDLGQGYSYTF; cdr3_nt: TGTGCCAGCATCTTAGACCTGGGACAGGGGTATAGCTACACCTTC
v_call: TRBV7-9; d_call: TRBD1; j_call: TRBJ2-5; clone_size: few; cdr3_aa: CASSLRGQGQGQGTQYF; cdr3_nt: TGTGCCAGCAGCCTTAGGGGCCAGGGACAGGGACAAGGGACCCAGTACTTC
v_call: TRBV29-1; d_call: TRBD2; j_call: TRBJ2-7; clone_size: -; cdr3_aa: CSVGTSRIREQYF; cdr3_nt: TGCAGCGTCGGGACTAGCAGGATCCGTGAGCAGTACTTC
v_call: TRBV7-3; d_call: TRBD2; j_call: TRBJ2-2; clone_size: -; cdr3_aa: CASRSRPGLVASTGELFF; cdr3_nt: TGTGCCAGCAGGTCAAGGCCCGGACTAGTGGCGAGTACCGGGGAGCTGTTTTTT
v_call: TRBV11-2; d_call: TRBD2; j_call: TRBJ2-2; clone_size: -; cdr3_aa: CASSLNRLASTRELFF; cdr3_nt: TGTGCCAGCAGCTTAAATCGACTAGCCTCGACCCGGGAGCTGTTTTTT
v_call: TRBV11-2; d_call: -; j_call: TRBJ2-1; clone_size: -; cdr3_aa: CTSNQGFSYNEQFF; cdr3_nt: TGTACCAGCAACCAGGGTTTCTCCTACAATGAGCAGTTCTTC
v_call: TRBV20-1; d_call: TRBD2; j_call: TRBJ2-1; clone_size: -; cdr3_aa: CSVTAGGLGNEQFF; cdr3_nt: TGCAGTGTTACAGCGGGGGGGCTCGGCAATGAGCAGTTCTTC
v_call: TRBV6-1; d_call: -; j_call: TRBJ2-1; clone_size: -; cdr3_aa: CASSERSGGTYNEQFF; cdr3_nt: TGTGCCAGCAGTGAACGCAGCGGTGGGACCTACAATGAGCAGTTCTTC
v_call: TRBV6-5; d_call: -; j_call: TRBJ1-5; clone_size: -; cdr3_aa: CANSLLGGPQHF; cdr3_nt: TGTGCCAACAGCTTACTAGGGGGGCCCCAGCACTTT
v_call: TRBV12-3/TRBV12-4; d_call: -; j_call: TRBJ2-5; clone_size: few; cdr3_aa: CASSSRGRSETRYF; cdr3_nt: TGTGCCAGCAGTTCCCGAGGGAGGTCAGAGACCCGGTACTTC
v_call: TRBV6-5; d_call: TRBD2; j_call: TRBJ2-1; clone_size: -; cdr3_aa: CVSSRGGGANGQFF; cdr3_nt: TGTGTCAGCAGTCGTGGCGGGGGGGCTAATGGGCAGTTCTTC
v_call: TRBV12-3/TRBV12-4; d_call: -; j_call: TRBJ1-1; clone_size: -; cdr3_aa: CAGSVLPQQGMNTEAFF; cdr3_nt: TGTGCCGGCAGTGTCCTCCCACAACAGGGTATGAACACTGAAGCTTTCTTT
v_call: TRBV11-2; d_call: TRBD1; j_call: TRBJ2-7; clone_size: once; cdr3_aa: CACSRHEDRASYGQYF; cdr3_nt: TGCGCCTGCTCCCGACACGAGGACAGGGCATCCTACGGGCAGTACTTC
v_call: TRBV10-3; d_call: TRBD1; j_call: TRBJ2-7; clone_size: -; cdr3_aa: CATGQRVYGQNF; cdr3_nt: TGTGCCACGGGACAGAGGGTGTACGGGCAGAACTTC
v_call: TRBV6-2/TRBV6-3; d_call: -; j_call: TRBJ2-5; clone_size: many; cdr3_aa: CASSRLGETQYF; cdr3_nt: TGTGCCAGCAGTAGACTTGGGGAGACCCAGTACTTC
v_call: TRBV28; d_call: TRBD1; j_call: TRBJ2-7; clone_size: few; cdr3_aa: CASSPSPGQGAHEQYF; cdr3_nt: TGTGCCAGCAGTCCGTCCCCGGGACAGGGTGCCCACGAGCAGTACTTC
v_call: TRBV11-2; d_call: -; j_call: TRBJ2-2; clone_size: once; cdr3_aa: CVSILLWGSTGELFF; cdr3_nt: TGTGTCAGCATCTTATTATGGGGTAGCACCGGGGAGCTGTTTTTT
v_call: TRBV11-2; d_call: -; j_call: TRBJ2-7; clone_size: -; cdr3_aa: CASSFLVGEQYF; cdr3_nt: TGTGCTAGCAGCTTCCTCGTTGGAGAGCAGTACTTC